These 17 T cell receptor beta chains were all obtained from the same sample, sequenced in a study of blood T cell repertoires in COVID-19. Repertoires were generated with immunoSEQ multiplex PCR, while TCRdb's copy carries only in-frame clones and drops some. Of fewer than 500,000 clones listed, nearly 90% are singletons. Sequencing used PBMCs or T cells enriched from blood (not recorded which). All receptors derive from a young woman with acute COVID-19.

This clone was observed a few times. The chain couples TRBV3-1 (or the pseudogene TRBV3-2) to TRBJ1-4; no clear D. Germline V gene sequence: CDR1 LGHDT, CDR2 YNNKEL (reference sequence). Trimming removed 6 bases from V and 3 bases from J, with 11 bases in between. The CDR3 spans 14 residues. The CDR3 loop is CASSRALSNEKLFF. The CDR3 nucleotides are TGTGCCAGCAGTCGAGCCCTTTCTAATGAAAAACTGTTTTTT.

Notes on this clone: Additional DNA sequences in this sample encode the identical CDR3. The chain carries TRBV29-1 and TRBJ1-5; D is undetermined. The germline CDR1 and CDR2 sequences are SQVTM and ANQGSEA. The CDR3 sequence is 13 residues long. Trimming took 4 bases from V and 0 from J, leaving 7 bases between them. The CDR3 sequence: CSVGGYSNQPQHF. DNA for the CDR3: TGCAGCGTTGGAGGATATAGCAATCAGCCCCAGCATTTT.

In DNA, the CDR3 is TGTGCCAGCTCTCAAAATAGCGGCCAAGAGACCCAGTACTTC. Encoded protein: CASSQNSGQETQYF. The V gene is TRBV18, the J gene TRBJ2-5; tentative D call: TRBD2 (6 bases). The ends were cut back, 6 bases at V and 1 base at J, with 12 bases in the middle. The CDR3 covers 14 residues. Per germline, CDR1 KGHSH and CDR2 LQKENI.

This chain links TRBV7-8 with TRBJ2-7; 11 bases are shared with TRBD2. The CDR3 contains 15 residues. Germline loops: CDR1 SGHVS, CDR2 FQNEAQ. V lost 5 bases and J lost 6; bases outside the gene matches: 9. CDR3 sequence: CASSPGNLAGGEQYF. CDR3 coding DNA: TGTGCCAGCAGCCCAGGAAACCTAGCGGGAGGCGAGCAGTACTTC.

The genes are TRBV21-1 and TRBJ1-1; whether TRBD1, the table's D call, matches the DNA was not checked. TRBV21-1 represents a pseudogene. The CDR3 runs to 15 residues. CDR3 sequence: CASSRIQGEYTEAFF. CDR3 in DNA: TGTGCCAGCAGCCGAATACAGGGTGAGTACACTGAAGCTTTCTTT.

The chain uses TRBV7-9 and TRBJ2-7, with a tentative D call TRBD2 (6 bases). Germline lookup yields CDR1 SEHNR and CDR2 FQNEAQ (reference sequence). The CDR3 length is 15 residues. Trimming removed 2 bases from V and 0 bases from J, with 11 bases in between. CDR3 amino acids: CASSLYLGSSYEQYF. The CDR3 DNA sequence: TGTGCCAGCAGCTTATATCTCGGGAGCTCCTACGAGCAGTACTTC.

The chain employs TRBV30 and TRBJ2-3, with D maybe TRBD1 (5 bases). CDR3 length: 15 amino acids. Germline V gene sequence: CDR1 GTSNPN, CDR2 SVGIG (reference sequence). Deletions cut 4 bases from V and 2 bases from J, with 16 bases between. The CDR3 reads CAWTQGPRATDTQYF. As DNA, the CDR3 is TGTGCCTGGACCCAGGGCCCAAGGGCCACAGATACGCAGTATTTT.

The rearrangement uses TRBV6-2 or TRBV6-3 and TRBJ2-5, with D perhaps matching TRBD2 (5 bases). The ends were cut back, 5 bases at V and 4 bases at J, with 14 bases in the middle. CDR3 length: 14 amino acids. Germline V gives CDR1 MNHEY, CDR2 SVGEGT. CDR3 nucleotide sequence: TGTGCCAGCAGTCTGTCGGGGTCTGGAGAGACCCAGTACTTC. As protein: CASSLSGSGETQYF.

The genes are TRBV5-6 and TRBJ2-1, with 12 positions matching TRBD2. V shed 6 bases and J 4 bases; nucleotides not matched to a gene: 8. The V gene's germline CDR1 is SGHDT and CDR2 YYEEEE. CDR3 size: 16 residues. DNA for the CDR3: TGTGCCAGCATATTTCGGACTAGCGGGAAGTACAATGAGCAGTTCTTC. Protein: CASIFRTSGKYNEQFF.

The rearrangement links TRBV3-1 (or the pseudogene TRBV3-2) to TRBJ1-2; D unclear. Germline assignment: CDR1 LGHDT and CDR2 YNNKEL (reference sequence). The germline V and J ends were trimmed by 1 base and 4 bases, with 10 bases remaining between them. The CDR3 covers 14 residues. CDR3 in DNA: TGTGCCAGCAGCCAAGGGTCGGTCCTCTATGGCTACACCTTC. It encodes CASSQGSVLYGYTF.

CDR3 sequence reads: CASSYRDTHYGYTF. The CDR3 DNA is TGTGCCAGCAGCTACCGGGACACCCACTATGGCTACACCTTC. The chain recombines TRBV7-9 with TRBJ1-2; a weak D match, TRBD1 (6 bases). The V and J ends lost 4 bases and 3 bases respectively, with 12 bases between them. Germline loops: CDR1 SEHNR, CDR2 FQNEAQ (reference sequence). The CDR3 is made up of 14 amino acids.

The CDR3 protein is CASSQGVTGNEQYF. CDR3 nucleotides: TGTGCCAGCAGCCAAGGCGTGACAGGGAACGAGCAGTACTTC. The rearrangement joins TRBV3-1 (or the pseudogene TRBV3-2) to TRBJ2-7, with 7 bases identical to TRBD1. After removal of 1 base from V and 5 bases from J, the junction contained 5 bases not matched to a gene. The CDR3 is made up of 14 amino acids. Germline CDR1 reads LGHDT; CDR2 reads YNNKEL (reference sequence).

The chain uses TRBV5-1 and TRBJ1-2; TRBD1 agrees at 12 bases. The CDR3 consists of 14 residues. Looked up from germline, CDR1 is SGHRS and CDR2 is YFSETQ. Losses at the gene ends were 6 bases for V and 8 bases for J; bases not matched to a gene: 8. The CDR3 nucleotides are TGCGCCAGCAATCCGGGACAGGGGGCCCCCGGCTACACCTTC. It is translated as CASNPGQGAPGYTF. Full variable domain (remainder filled in from reference TRBV5-1 and TRBJ1-2): KAGVTQTPRYLIKTRGQQVTLSCSPISGHRSVSWYQQTPGQGLQFLFEYFSETQRNKGNFPGRFSGRQFSNSRSEMNVSTLELGDSALYLCASNPGQGAPGYTFGSGTRLTVV.

This sequence joins TRBV9 and TRBJ1-4; 7 nucleotides align to TRBD1. This CDR3 has 15 residues. Germline CDR1 is SGDLS and CDR2 is YYNGEE. Trimming at V came to 2 bases and at J to 4 bases, leaving 5 bases not matched to a gene. CDR3 nucleotide sequence: TGTGCCAGCAGCGTTGGCGGGACAGATAATGAAAAACTGTTTTTT. As protein: CASSVGGTDNEKLFF.

As to this clone: The identical CDR3 is also encoded by other nucleotide sequences in the sample. The chain uses TRBV5-1 and TRBJ2-7; TRBD1 might be the D (5 bases). The CDR3 totals 14 residues. V lost 2 bases and J lost 0, with 9 bases in between. Per germline, CDR1 SGHRS and CDR2 YFSETQ. The CDR3: CASSLGDSSYEQYF. The CDR3 DNA sequence: TGCGCCAGCAGCTTAGGGGATAGCTCCTACGAGCAGTACTTC.

CDR3 nucleotide sequence: TGTGCCAGCAGTGCCTACCGGAAGGGACGCGGGACAGTACAGAGCACAGATACGCAGTATTTT. Its protein is CASSAYRKGRGTVQSTDTQYF. J is TRBJ2-3 and V is TRBV28; D perhaps matches TRBD1 (7 bases). V was pared by 5 bases and J by 0 bases, with 30 bases between. CDR3 length equals 21 residues. CDR1 is MDHEN and CDR2 is SYDVKM in the germline V gene.

The chain recombines TRBV7-9 with TRBJ2-7; 7 bases are a match to TRBD1. Germline CDR1 and CDR2: SEHNR and FQNEAQ (reference sequence). The V segment lost 5 bases and the J segment 0 bases; nucleotides outside the gene matches: 10. The CDR3 consists of 16 residues. CDR3 nucleotides: TGTGCCAGCAGCCCCGGACAGGTCGGGATCTCCTACGAGCAGTACTTC. Translated, it gives CASSPGQVGISYEQYF. Complete variable domain (other parts from reference TRBV7-9 and TRBJ2-7): DTGVSQNPRHKITKRGQNVTFRCDPISEHNRLYWYRQTLGQGPEFLTYFQNEAQLEKSRLLSDRFSAERPKGSFSTLEIQRTEQGDSAMYLCASSPGQVGISYEQYFGPGTRLTVT.